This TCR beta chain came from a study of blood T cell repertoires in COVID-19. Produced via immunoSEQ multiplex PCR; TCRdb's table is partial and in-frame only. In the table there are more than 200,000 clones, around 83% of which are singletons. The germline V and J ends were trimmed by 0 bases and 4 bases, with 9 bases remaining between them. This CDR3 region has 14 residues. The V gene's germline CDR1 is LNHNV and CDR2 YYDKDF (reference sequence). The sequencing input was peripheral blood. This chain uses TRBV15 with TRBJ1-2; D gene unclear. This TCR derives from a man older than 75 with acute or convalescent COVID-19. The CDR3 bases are TGTGCCACCAGCAGAGATCTAGGGAGCTATGGCTACACCTTC. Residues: CATSRDLGSYGYTF. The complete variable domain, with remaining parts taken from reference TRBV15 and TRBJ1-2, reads DAMVIQNPRYQVTQFGKPVTLSCSQTLNHNVMYWYQQKSSQAPKLLFHYYDKDFNNEADTPDNFQSRRPNTSFCFLDIRSPGLGDTAMYLCATSRDLGSYGYTFGSGTRLTVV.